This entry features one TCR beta chain sequence. Its antigen is as yet unknown. Time point in this sample: week 5, during vaccination. In every dose of vaccine, 300 ug of mutant IDH1 20-mer peptide was given alongside topical imiquimod. New IDH1-mutant, ATRX-lost WHO grade 3 or 4 astrocytomas occurred in donors. This entry belongs to a study of a mutant IDH1 vaccine in newly diagnosed glioma. Study details: Patients had received radiotherapy, temozolomide, or both previously, most receiving both. Study-wide results and limits: Vaccination induced immune responses in around 95% of patients.

Clones were sequenced by immunoSEQ multiplex PCR, and TCRdb holds only the in-frame ones, with some missing. The sample holds 30,000 to 40,000 clones, 56% seen once. The material was PBMCs, obtained from a glioma patient whose treatment included an IDH1 peptide vaccine. This TCR was recovered from a woman under 30 with glioma.

The CDR3 nucleotides are TGCGCCAGCGCGTCCCTAGCCAGGGGGCATTATGGCTACACCTTC. Protein: CASASLARGHYGYTF. The rearrangement joins TRBV10-1 to TRBJ1-2, with 8 bases that match TRBD1. Germline loops: CDR1 WNHNN, CDR2 SYGVQD (reference sequence). The V and J ends lost 8 bases and 5 bases, in that order; junction bases with no gene match: 13. CDR3 size: 15 residues.